This note documents a single TCR beta chain sequence. Its antigen remains unknown. Assay: immunoSEQ multiplex PCR; the TCRdb copy retains only in-frame clones and omits some. The sample has 200,000 to 250,000 clones; roughly 90% are singletons. The record originates from a study of Ad26.COV2.S vaccination and SARS-CoV-2 variants. Study in general: The donor belonged to the COV1001 Ad26.COV2.S trial arm. Ad26.COV2.S, an intramuscular injection, was given once or twice 56 days apart. Study-wide findings and caveats: With respect to non-spike TCR breadth, vaccine and placebo recipients were similar. Breadth, reportedly substantial, characterized the spike-specific CD8+ and CD4+ T cell responses after vaccination.

Treatment specified: 15 to 20 received Ad26.COV2.S at low or high dose, single or two shots; several received placebo; per-sample allocation not given. At day 63 after the first vaccine or placebo injection, samples were drawn. Per germline, CDR1 SGHVS and CDR2 FQNEAQ. Trimming pared 1 base from V and 8 bases from J, leaving 14 bases between. This CDR3 has 14 amino acids. This clonotype was sampled from a person aged 18-60 years who received the Ad26.COV2.S COVID-19 vaccine or a placebo. Specimen: peripheral blood, collected in a trial of Ad26.COV2.S vaccine versus placebo. This rearrangement joins TRBV7-8 to TRBJ1-2, with no clear D. The CDR3 DNA sequence: TGTGCCAGCAGCTTAGTGAAGGGAGTGGGAGGCTACACCTTC. Protein: CASSLVKGVGGYTF.